The clone carrying this TCR beta chain was detected ten times or more. Its antigen is undetermined. TCRalpha and TCRbeta libraries used 5'RACE with constant-segment primers and UMIs. TCRdb reanalysed the 5' RACE reads using MiXCR and keeps one entry per CDR3 protein. The table records just over 350,000 distinct CDR3 sequences, approximately 14% of them present only once. This CDR3 contains 13 residues. V was trimmed by 6 bases and J by 12 bases, leaving 21 bases between them. Germline CDR1 reads SQVTM; CDR2 reads ANQGSEA. This specimen comes from a study of T-cell memory formation after mild COVID-19. Whole-study findings and limits: A subset of responding clones appeared in pre-infection memory, suggesting cross-reactive memory joined. There was no confirmation that second-wave clones peaking on day 37 were SARS-CoV-2 specific.

This clonotype was sampled from a man between 18 and 29 years old who had mild COVID-19 (a few samples of this study predate the infection). Cell type and time point are not known. Sequenced material: PBMCs or a T cell subset sorted from them (not recorded which). The gene calls are TRBV29-1 and TRBJ2-1; D is perhaps TRBD2 (6 bases). The CDR3 DNA is TGCAGCGTACCGGGACTGCCATCAGATGGGCAGTTCTTC. Translation: CSVPGLPSDGQFF.